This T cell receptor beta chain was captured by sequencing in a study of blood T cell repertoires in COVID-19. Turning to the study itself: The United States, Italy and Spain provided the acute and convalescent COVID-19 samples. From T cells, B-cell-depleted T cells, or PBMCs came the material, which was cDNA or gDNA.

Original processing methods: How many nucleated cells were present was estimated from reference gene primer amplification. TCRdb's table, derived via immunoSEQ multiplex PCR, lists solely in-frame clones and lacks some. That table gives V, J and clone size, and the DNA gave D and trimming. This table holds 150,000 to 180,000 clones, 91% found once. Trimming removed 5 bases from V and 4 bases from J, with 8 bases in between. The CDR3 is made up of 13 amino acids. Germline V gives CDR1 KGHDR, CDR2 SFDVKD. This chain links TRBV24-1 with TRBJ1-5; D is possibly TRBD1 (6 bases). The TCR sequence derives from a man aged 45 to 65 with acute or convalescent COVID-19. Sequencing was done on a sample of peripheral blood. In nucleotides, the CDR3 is TGTGCCACCAGTGGTGGGACAAATCAGCCCCAGCATTTT. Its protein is CATSGGTNQPQHF.